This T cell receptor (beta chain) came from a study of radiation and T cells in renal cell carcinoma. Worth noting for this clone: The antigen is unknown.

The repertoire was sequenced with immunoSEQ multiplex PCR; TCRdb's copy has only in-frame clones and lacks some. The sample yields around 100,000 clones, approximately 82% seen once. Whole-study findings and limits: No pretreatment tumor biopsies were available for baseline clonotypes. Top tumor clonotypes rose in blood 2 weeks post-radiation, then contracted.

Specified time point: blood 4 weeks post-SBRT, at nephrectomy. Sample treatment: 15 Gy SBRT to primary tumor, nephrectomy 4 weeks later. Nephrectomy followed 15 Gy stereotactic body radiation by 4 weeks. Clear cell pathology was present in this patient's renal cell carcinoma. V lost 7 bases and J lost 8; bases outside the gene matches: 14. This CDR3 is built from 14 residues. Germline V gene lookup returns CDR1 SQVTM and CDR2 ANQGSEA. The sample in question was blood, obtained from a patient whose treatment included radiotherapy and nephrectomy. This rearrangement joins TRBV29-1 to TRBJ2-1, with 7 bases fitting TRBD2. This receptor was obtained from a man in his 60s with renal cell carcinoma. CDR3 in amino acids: CSDLRGGRRDEQFF. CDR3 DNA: TGCAGCGACCTGAGGGGCGGGAGAAGGGATGAGCAGTTCTTC.